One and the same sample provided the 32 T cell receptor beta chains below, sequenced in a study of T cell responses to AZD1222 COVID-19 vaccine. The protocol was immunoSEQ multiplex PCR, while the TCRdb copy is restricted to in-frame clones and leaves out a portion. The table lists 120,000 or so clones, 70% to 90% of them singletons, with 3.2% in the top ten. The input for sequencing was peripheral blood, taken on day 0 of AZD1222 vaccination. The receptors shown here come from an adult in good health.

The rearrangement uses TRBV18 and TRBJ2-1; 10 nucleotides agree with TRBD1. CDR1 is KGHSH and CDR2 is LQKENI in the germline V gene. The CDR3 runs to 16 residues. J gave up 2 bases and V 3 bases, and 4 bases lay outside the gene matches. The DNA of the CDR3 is TGTGCCAGCTCACCGGGACAGGGGTCCGCCTACAATGAGCAGTTCTTC. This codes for CASSPGQGSAYNEQFF. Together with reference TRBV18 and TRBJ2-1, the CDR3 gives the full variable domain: NAGVMQNPRHLVRRRGQEARLRCSPMKGHSHVYWYRQLPEEGLKFMVYLQKENIIDESGMPKERFSAEFPKEGPSILRIQQVVRGDSAAYFCASSPGQGSAYNEQFFGPGTRLTVL.

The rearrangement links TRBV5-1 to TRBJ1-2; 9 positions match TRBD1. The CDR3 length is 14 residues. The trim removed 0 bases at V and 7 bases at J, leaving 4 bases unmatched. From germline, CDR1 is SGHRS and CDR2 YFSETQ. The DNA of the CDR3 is TGCGCCAGCAGCTTGGTACAGGGGGCTAGTGGCTACACCTTC. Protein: CASSLVQGASGYTF.

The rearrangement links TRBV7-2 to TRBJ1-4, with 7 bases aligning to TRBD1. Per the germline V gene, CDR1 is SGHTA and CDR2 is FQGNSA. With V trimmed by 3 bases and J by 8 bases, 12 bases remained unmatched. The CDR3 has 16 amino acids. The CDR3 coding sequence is TGTGCCAGCAGCTTTTTCGGGGGGCAGGGGGAGGAAAAACTGTTTTTT. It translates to CASSFFGGQGEEKLFF. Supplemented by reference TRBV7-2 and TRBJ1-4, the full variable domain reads GAGVSQSPSNKVTEKGKDVELRCDPISGHTALYWYRQSLGQGLEFLIYFQGNSAPDKSGLPSDRFSAERTGGSVSTLTIQRTQQEDSAVYLCASSFFGGQGEEKLFFGSGTQLSVL.

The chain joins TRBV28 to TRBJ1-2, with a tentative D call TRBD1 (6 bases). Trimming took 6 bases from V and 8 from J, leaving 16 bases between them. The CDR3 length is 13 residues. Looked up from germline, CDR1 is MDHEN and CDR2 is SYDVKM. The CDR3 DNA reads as TGTGCCAGCAGCAATGGGGACAAGCGGGGCTACACCTTC. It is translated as CASSNGDKRGYTF.

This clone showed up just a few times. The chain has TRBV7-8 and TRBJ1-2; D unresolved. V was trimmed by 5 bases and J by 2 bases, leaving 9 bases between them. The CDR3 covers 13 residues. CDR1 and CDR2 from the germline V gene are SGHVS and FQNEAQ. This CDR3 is CASSQDTNYGYTF. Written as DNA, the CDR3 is TGTGCCAGCAGCCAAGACACGAACTATGGCTACACCTTC. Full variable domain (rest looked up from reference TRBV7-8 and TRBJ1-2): GAGVSQSPRYKVAKRGQDVALRCDPISGHVSLFWYQQALGQGPEFLTYFQNEAQLDKSGLPSDRFFAERPEGSVSTLKIQRTQQEDSAVYLCASSQDTNYGYTFGSGTRLTVV.

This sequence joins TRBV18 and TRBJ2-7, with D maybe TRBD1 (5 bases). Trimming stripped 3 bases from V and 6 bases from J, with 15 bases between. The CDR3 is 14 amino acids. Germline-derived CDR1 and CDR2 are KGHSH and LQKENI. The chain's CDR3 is CASSPAGPAVEQYF. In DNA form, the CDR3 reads TGTGCCAGCTCACCCGCAGGGCCCGCGGTCGAGCAGTACTTC.

The CDR3 is CASSIGLAGVIKKAKNIQYF. The CDR3 bases are TGTGCCAGCAGCATTGGACTAGCGGGAGTTATTAAGAAGGCCAAAAACATTCAGTACTTC. The V call is TRBV21-1, the J call TRBJ2-4; the DNA was not used to check the table's D call, TRBD2. TRBV21-1 is marked as a pseudogene. The CDR3 has 20 residues.

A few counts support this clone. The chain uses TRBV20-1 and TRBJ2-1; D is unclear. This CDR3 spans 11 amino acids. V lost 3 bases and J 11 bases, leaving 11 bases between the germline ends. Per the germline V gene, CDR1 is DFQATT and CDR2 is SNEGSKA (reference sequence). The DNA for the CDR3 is TGCAGTGCTAGGGACGGGCAGAAGCAGTTCTTC. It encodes CSARDGQKQFF.

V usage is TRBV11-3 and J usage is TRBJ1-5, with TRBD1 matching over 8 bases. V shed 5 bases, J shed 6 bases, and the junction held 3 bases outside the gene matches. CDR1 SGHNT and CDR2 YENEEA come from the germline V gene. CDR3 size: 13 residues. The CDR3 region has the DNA TGTGCCAGCAGCCGGACAGGGTTTCAGCCCCAGCATTTT. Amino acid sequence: CASSRTGFQPQHF. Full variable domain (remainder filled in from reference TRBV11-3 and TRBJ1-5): EAGVVQSPRYKIIEKKQPVAFWCNPISGHNTLYWYLQNLGQGPELLIRYENEEAVDDSQLPKDRFSAERLKGVDSTLKIQPAELGDSAVYLCASSRTGFQPQHFGDGTRLSIL.

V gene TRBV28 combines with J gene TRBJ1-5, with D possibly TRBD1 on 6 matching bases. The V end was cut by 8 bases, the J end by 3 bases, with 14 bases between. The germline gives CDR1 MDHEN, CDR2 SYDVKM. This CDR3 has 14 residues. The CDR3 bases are TGTGCCAGCCTAGTCGGACAGTTCAATCAGCCCCAGCATTTT. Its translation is CASLVGQFNQPQHF. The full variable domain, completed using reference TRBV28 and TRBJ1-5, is DVKVTQSSRYLVKRTGEKVFLECVQDMDHENMFWYRQDPGLGLRLIYFSYDVKMKEKGDIPEGYSVSREKKERFSLILESASTNQTSMYLCASLVGQFNQPQHFGDGTRLSIL.

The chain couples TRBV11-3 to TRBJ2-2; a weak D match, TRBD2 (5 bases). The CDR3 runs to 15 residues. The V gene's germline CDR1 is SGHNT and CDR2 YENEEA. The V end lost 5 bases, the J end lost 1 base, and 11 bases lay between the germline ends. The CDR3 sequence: CASSPLRGNTGELFF. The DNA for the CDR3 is TGTGCCAGCAGCCCACTACGGGGGAACACCGGGGAGCTGTTTTTT.

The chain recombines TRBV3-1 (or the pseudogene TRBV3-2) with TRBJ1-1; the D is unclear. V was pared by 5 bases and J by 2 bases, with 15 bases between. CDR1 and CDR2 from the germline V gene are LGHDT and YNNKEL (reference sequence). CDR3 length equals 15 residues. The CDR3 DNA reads TGTGCCAGCAGCGTACGGCACGGGGAAAACACTGAAGCTTTCTTT. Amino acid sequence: CASSVRHGENTEAFF.

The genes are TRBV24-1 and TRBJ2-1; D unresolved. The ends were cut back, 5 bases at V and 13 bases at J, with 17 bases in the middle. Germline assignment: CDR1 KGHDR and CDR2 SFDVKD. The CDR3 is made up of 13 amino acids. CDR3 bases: TGTGCCACCAGTGGTAATCAAAGGTCCCACCAGTTCTTC. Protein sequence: CATSGNQRSHQFF.

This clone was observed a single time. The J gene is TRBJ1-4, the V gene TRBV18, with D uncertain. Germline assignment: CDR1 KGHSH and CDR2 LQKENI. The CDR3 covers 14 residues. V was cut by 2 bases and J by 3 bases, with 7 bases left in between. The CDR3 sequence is CASSPGSANEKLFF. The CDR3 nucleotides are TGTGCCAGCTCACCAGGCTCAGCTAATGAAAAACTGTTTTTT.

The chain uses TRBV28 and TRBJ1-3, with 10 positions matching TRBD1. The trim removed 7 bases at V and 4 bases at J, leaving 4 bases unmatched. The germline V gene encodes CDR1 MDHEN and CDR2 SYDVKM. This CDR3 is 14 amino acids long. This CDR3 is CASTRTGGGNTIYF. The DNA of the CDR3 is TGTGCCAGCACAAGGACAGGGGGAGGAAACACCATATATTTT. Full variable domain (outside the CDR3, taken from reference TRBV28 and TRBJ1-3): DVKVTQSSRYLVKRTGEKVFLECVQDMDHENMFWYRQDPGLGLRLIYFSYDVKMKEKGDIPEGYSVSREKKERFSLILESASTNQTSMYLCASTRTGGGNTIYFGEGSWLTVV.

CDR3 residues: CASIKGGGTEAFF. The CDR3 nucleotides read TGTGCCAGCATAAAAGGGGGAGGTACTGAAGCTTTCTTT. The V gene is TRBV28, the J gene TRBJ1-1; D may be TRBD1 (6 bases). Trimming shortened V by 7 bases and J by 5 bases, and 14 bases separated the two germline ends. The CDR3 is 13 amino acids. Germline V gene lookup returns CDR1 MDHEN and CDR2 SYDVKM.

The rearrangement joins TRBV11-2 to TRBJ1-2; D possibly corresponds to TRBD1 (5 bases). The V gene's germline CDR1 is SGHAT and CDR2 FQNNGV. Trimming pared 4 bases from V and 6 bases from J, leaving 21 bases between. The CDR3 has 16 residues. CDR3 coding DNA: TGTGCCAGCAGCTCCCCCGCGGGGACGAGGAGGAATGGCTACACCTTC. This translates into CASSSPAGTRRNGYTF.

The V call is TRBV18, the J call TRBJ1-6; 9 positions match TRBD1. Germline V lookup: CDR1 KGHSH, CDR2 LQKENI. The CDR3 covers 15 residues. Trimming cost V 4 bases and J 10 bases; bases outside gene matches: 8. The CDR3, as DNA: TGTGCCAGCTCACTTTGGGACAGGGCCAACTCACCCCTCCACTTT. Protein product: CASSLWDRANSPLHF.

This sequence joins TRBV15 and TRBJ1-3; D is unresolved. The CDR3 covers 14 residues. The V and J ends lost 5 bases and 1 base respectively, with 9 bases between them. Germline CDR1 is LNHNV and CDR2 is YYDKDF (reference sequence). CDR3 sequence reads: CATSAPFSGNTIYF. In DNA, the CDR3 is TGTGCCACCAGCGCCCCTTTTTCTGGAAACACCATATATTTT.

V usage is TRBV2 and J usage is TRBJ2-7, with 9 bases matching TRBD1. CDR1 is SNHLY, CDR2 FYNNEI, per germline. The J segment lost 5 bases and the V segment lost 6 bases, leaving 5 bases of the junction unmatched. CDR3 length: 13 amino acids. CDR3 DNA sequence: TGTGCCAGCAGCGGGACAGGGAGCCACGAGCAGTACTTC. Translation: CASSGTGSHEQYF.

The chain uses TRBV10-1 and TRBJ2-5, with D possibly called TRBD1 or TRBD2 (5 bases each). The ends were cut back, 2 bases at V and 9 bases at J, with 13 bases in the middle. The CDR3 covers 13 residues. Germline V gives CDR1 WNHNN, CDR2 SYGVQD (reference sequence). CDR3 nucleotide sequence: TGCGCCAGCAGTGAGGCAGGGCGAGGGGCCCAGTACTTC. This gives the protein CASSEAGRGAQYF.

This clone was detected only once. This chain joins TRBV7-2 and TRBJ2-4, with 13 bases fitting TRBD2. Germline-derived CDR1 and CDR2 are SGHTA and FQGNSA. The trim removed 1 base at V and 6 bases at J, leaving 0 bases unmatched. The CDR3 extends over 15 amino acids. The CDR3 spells CASSLGLAGGNIQYF. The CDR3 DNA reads TGTGCCAGCAGCTTAGGACTAGCGGGAGGAAACATTCAGTACTTC.

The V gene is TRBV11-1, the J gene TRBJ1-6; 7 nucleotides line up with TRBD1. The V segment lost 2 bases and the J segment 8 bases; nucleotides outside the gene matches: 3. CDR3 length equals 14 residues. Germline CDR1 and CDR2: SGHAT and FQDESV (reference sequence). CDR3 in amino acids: CASSLQGEHSPLHF. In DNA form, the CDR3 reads TGTGCCAGCAGCTTACAGGGGGAGCATTCACCCCTCCACTTT.

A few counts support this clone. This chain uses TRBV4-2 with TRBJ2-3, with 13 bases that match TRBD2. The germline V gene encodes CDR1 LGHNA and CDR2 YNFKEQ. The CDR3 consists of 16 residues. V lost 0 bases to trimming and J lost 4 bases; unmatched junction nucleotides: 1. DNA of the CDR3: TGTGCCAGCAGCCAAGATACTAGCGGGGGGGCAGATACGCAGTATTTT. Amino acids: CASSQDTSGGADTQYF.

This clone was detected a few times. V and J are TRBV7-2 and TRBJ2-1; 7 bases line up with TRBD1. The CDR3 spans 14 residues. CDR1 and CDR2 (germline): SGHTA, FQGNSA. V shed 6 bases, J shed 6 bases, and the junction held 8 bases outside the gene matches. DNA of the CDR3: TGTGCCAGCAGTTCTCACAGGGGTTTCAATGAGCAGTTCTTC. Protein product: CASSSHRGFNEQFF.

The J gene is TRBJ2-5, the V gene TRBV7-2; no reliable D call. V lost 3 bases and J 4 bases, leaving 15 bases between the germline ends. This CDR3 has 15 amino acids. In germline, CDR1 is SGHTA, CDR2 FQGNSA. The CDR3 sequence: CASSFGVGRGETQYF. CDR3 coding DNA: TGTGCCAGCAGCTTCGGAGTCGGACGAGGAGAGACCCAGTACTTC.

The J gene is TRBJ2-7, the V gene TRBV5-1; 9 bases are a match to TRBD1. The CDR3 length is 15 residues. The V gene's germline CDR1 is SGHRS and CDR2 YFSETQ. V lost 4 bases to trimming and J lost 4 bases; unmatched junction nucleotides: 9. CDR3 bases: TGCGCCAGCAGCATCGGGACAGGGAGAGGTTACGAGCAGTACTTC. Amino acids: CASSIGTGRGYEQYF.

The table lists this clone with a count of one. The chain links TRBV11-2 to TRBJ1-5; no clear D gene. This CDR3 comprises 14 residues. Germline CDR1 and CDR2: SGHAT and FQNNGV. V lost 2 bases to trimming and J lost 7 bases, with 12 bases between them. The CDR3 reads CASSLNGVSQPQHF. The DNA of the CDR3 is TGTGCCAGCAGCTTAAATGGGGTGAGCCAGCCCCAGCATTTT. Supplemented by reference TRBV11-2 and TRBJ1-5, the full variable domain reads EAGVAQSPRYKIIEKRQSVAFWCNPISGHATLYWYQQILGQGPKLLIQFQNNGVVDDSQLPKDRFSAERLKGVDSTLKIQPAKLEDSAVYLCASSLNGVSQPQHFGDGTRLSIL.

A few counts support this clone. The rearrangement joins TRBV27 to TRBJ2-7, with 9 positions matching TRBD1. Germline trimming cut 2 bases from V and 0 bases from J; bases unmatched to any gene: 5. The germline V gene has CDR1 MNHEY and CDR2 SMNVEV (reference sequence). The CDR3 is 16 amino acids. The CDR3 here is CASSLMGQGTSYEQYF. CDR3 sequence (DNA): TGTGCCAGCAGTTTAATGGGACAGGGCACCTCCTACGAGCAGTACTTC.

The DNA of the CDR3 is TGTGCCAGCAGCCTAGACACAGGGTCGGATTCACCCCTCCACTTT. Its protein product is CASSLDTGSDSPLHF. The V and J genes are TRBV5-4 and TRBJ1-6; possible D gene TRBD1, 6 bases. Germline assignment: CDR1 SGHNT and CDR2 YYREEE (reference sequence). Trimming shortened V by 4 bases and J by 8 bases, and 16 bases separated the two germline ends. The CDR3 length is 15 residues.

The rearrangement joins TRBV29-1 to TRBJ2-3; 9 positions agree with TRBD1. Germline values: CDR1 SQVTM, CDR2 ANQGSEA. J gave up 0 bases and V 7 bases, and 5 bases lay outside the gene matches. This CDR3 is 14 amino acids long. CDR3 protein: CSAAQGASTDTQYF. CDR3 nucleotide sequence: TGCAGCGCCGCACAGGGGGCTAGCACAGATACGCAGTATTTT.

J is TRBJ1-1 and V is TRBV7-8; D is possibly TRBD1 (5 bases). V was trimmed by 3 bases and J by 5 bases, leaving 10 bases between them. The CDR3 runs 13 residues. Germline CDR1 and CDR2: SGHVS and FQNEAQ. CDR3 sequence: CASSFQGGTEAFF. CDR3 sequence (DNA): TGTGCCAGCAGCTTCCAGGGTGGAACTGAAGCTTTCTTT.